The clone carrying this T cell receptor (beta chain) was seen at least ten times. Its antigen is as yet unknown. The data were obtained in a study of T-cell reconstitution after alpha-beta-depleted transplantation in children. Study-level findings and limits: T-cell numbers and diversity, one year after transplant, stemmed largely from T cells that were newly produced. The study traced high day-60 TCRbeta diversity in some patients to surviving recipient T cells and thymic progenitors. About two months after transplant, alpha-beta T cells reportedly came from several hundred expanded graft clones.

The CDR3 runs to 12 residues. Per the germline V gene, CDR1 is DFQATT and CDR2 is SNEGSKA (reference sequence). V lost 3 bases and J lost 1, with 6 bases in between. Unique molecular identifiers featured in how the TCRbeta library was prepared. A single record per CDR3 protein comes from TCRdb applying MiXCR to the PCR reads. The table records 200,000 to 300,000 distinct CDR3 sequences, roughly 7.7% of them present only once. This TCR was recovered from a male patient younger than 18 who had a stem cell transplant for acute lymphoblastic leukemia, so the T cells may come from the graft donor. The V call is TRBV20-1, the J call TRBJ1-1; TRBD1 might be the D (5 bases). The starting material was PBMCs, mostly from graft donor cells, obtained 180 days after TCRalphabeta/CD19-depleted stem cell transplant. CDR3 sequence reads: CSARGENTEAFF. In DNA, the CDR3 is TGCAGTGCTAGGGGGGAGAACACTGAAGCTTTCTTT.